The source of this T cell receptor (beta chain) is a study of T cell responses to AZD1222 COVID-19 vaccine. Details on this clone: Its specificity is unknown.

General observations from the study: Baseline serostatus was positive in only 5 to 7 AZD1222 recipients. Most donors were white British and more were female, and clonal diversity was possibly underestimated. Spike-specific TCR breadth and depth were elevated following two AZD1222 doses. Unmutated regions of variants are reportedly targeted by nearly half of spike-specific TCRs.

The assay was immunoSEQ multiplex PCR, and TCRdb's table has in-frame clones only and misses some. The sample carries about 120,000 clones, 90% recorded once. The ends lost 1 base at V and 0 bases at J; junction bases unmatched: 3. Germline V lookup: CDR1 SGDLS, CDR2 YYNGEE. CDR3 size: 15 residues. The material was peripheral blood, obtained on day 0 of MenACWY control vaccination. The source of this sequence is an adult in good health. This sequence joins TRBV9 and TRBJ1-2; 7 positions agree with TRBD1. The CDR3 sequence is CASSVFDRANYGYTF. CDR3 nucleotide sequence: TGTGCCAGCAGCGTATTTGACAGGGCTAACTATGGCTACACCTTC.